Ten or more counts support the clone carrying this T cell receptor beta chain. Its cognate antigen is unknown. The data were obtained in a study of human T cells and chemical hapten exposure. Whole-study findings and limits: Expanded TCRs produced significantly more large CDR3 similarity clusters than controls did.

The CDR3 totals 15 residues. The V end was cut by 10 bases, the J end by 6 bases, with 22 bases between. The germline V gene has CDR1 SGHTA and CDR2 FQGTGA. Time point described: patch test 2, 6 weeks after DPC sensitization. As for treatment: therapeutic diphenylcyclopropenone sensitization with weekly scalp DPC. TCRdb re-called the RACE reads with MiXCR, one entry per CDR3 protein. The table records about 69,000 distinct CDR3 sequences, 10% to 13% of them present only once. The rearrangement links TRBV7-3 to TRBJ1-5; no firm D call. The source of this sequence is a woman in her forties or fifties with alopecia areata. Some clones in this sample may be carry-over from other donors' samples. Sequencing used whole blood, obtained in connection with sensitization to the hapten diphenylcyclopropenone (DPC). CDR3 sequence reads: CATERAGDRGQPQHF. In DNA, the CDR3 is TGTGCCACCGAGAGGGCTGGGGATCGGGGTCAGCCCCAGCATTTT.